The 15 T cell receptor beta chains reported below all come from one sample, sequenced in a study of blood T cells in healthy people across ages. Alongside a J-beta primer mix, a sample-barcoded 5' primer served in a second PCR lasting roughly 6 to 12 cycles. TCRdb analysed the 5' RACE reads with MiXCR anew, one entry per CDR3 protein. The table shows about 1,600,000 distinct CDR3 sequences, with 42% occurring only once. Input material: blood. The receptor source for this set is a woman aged 18-29 years in good health.

V is TRBV6-1 and J is TRBJ1-2; D is undetermined. Germline V gene data show CDR1 as MNHNS and CDR2 as SASEGT. The CDR3 spans 16 residues. The germline V and J ends were trimmed by 2 bases and 1 base, with 14 bases remaining between them. This chain's CDR3 is CASSEMSWTLNYGYTF. The DNA for the CDR3 is TGTGCCAGCAGTGAAATGTCATGGACTCTTAACTATGGCTACACCTTC.

The V and J genes are TRBV5-1 and TRBJ1-6; possibly TRBD1 for D (6 bases). Trimming took 1 base from V and 7 from J, leaving 12 bases between them. Germline-derived CDR1 and CDR2 are SGHRS and YFSETQ. This CDR3 has 15 residues. In nucleotides, the CDR3 is TGCGCCAGCAGCTTGATGACAGGTGAAAATTCACCCCTCCACTTT. It yields the protein CASSLMTGENSPLHF.

In this sample, this clonotype turned up a few times. The genes are TRBV7-2 and TRBJ1-6, with 7 bases identical to TRBD1. V lost 1 base to trimming and J lost 6 bases; unmatched junction nucleotides: 6. Germline values: CDR1 SGHTA, CDR2 FQGNSA. This CDR3 region has 16 residues. The CDR3 nucleotides read TGTGCCAGCAGCTTAGTAGGGGGCGTCGGTAATTCACCCCTCCACTTT. Its translation: CASSLVGGVGNSPLHF.

Only a few counts were recorded for this clonotype. This rearrangement joins TRBV6-6 to TRBJ2-1, with TRBD2 matching 8 bases. This CDR3 has 14 amino acids. With 8 bases clipped from V and 6 bases from J, the junction kept 9 bases outside the gene matches. Germline V gives CDR1 MNHNY, CDR2 SVGAGI (reference sequence). CDR3 coding DNA: TGTGCCAGCCAGTACGGGAGGGCGCCCAATGAGCAGTTCTTC. Translating gives CASQYGRAPNEQFF.

The chain recombines TRBV6-1 with TRBJ2-2; the D is unclear. The CDR3 loop spans 13 amino acids. Germline lookup yields CDR1 MNHNS and CDR2 SASEGT. Between the trimmed V and J ends, which lost 3 bases and 6 bases, there was a span of 8 bases. CDR3 nucleotides: TGTGCCAGCAGTGAGAACCTAGCCGGGGAGCTGTTTTTT. As protein: CASSENLAGELFF.

The gene calls are TRBV3-1 and TRBJ1-3; D is possibly TRBD1 (5 bases). Trimming left V 1 base short and J 2 bases short, with 6 bases between. Germline CDR1 and CDR2: LGHDT and YNNKEL (reference sequence). CDR3 length: 14 amino acids. The CDR3 bases are TGTGCCAGCAGCCAAGCGGGGGCTGGAAACACCATATATTTT. It specifies CASSQAGAGNTIYF. Drawing the rest from reference TRBV3-1 and TRBJ1-3, the complete variable domain is DTAVSQTPKYLVTQMGNDKSIKCEQNLGHDTMYWYKQDSKKFLKIMFSYNNKELIINETVPNRFSPKSPDKAHLNLHINSLELGDSAVYFCASSQAGAGNTIYFGEGSWLTVV.

In its sample, this clonotype was seen a few times. The rearrangement joins TRBV12-3 or TRBV12-4 to TRBJ2-5, with D unclear. V dropped 3 bases and J dropped 3 bases, with 8 bases sitting between them. The CDR3 sequence is 13 residues long. The CDR3 loop is CASSFSRKETQYF. The CDR3 DNA sequence: TGTGCCAGCAGTTTTAGTAGGAAAGAGACCCAGTACTTC.

The genes are TRBV7-3 and TRBJ2-1, with TRBD1 as a possible D gene (5 bases). CDR1 SGHTA and CDR2 FQGTGA come from the germline V gene. The CDR3 is 14 residues long. Trimming removed 0 bases from V and 8 bases from J, with 11 bases in between. The chain's CDR3 is CASSLTPQGDEQFF. DNA for the CDR3: TGTGCCAGCAGCTTAACCCCCCAAGGGGATGAGCAGTTCTTC.

This clonotype was seen more than once but under ten times. The chain combines TRBV4-1 with TRBJ2-3, with a possible D match to TRBD2 (6 bases). Looked up from germline, CDR1 is MGHRA and CDR2 is YSYEKL. The V gene lost 1 base and the J gene lost 6 bases, with 11 bases spanning the gap. The CDR3 has 14 amino acids. This CDR3 reads CASSQAASVDTQYF. The CDR3 DNA reads as TGCGCCAGCAGCCAAGCGGCTAGCGTGGATACGCAGTATTTT.

The chain couples TRBV6-5 to TRBJ2-1; TRBD2 matches at 9 bases. CDR3 length: 18 amino acids. V trimming: 0 bases; J trimming: 4 bases; junction bases outside the gene matches: 10. Germline V gives CDR1 MNHEY, CDR2 SVGAGI. The CDR3 coding sequence is TGTGCCAGCAGTTACTCGAGGCCTAGCGGGGTGGGATACAATGAGCAGTTCTTC. It specifies CASSYSRPSGVGYNEQFF.

This clonotype appeared a few times. The V gene is TRBV20-1, the J gene TRBJ2-1, with D perhaps TRBD1 or TRBD2 (7 bases each). Germline CDR1 and CDR2: DFQATT and SNEGSKA (reference sequence). This CDR3 is 16 amino acids long. Between the trimmed V and J ends, which lost 2 bases and 7 bases, there was a span of 21 bases. CDR3 sequence reads: CSARRDSEGGRNEQFF. The CDR3 DNA reads as TGCAGTGCTAGAAGGGACAGCGAGGGGGGGAGGAATGAGCAGTTCTTC.

The rearrangement joins TRBV28 to TRBJ2-3; 14 positions agree with TRBD2. Per germline, CDR1 MDHEN and CDR2 SYDVKM. Trimming at V came to 6 bases and at J to 0 bases, leaving 8 bases not matched to a gene. CDR3 length: 18 amino acids. CDR3 sequence: CASSEGLAGDASTDTQYF. The CDR3 bases are TGTGCCAGCAGCGAGGGACTAGCGGGAGACGCTAGCACAGATACGCAGTATTTT.

Here the CDR3 DNA reads TGTGCCAGCATCCACAGGGCCATCTCCTACGAGCAGTACTTC. Translating it yields CASIHRAISYEQYF. The chain couples TRBV25-1 to TRBJ2-7, with D perhaps matching TRBD1 (6 bases). Germline CDR1 is MGHDK and CDR2 is SYGVNS. Trimming took 7 bases from V and 0 from J, leaving 13 bases between them. This CDR3 contains 14 residues.

There are a few counts of this clonotype. The chain uses TRBV20-1 and TRBJ1-1; no firm D call. The V end was cut by 0 bases, the J end by 3 bases, with 14 bases between. From germline, CDR1 is DFQATT and CDR2 SNEGSKA (reference sequence). The CDR3 sequence is 15 residues long. CDR3 coding DNA: TGCAGTGCTAGAGATCCCTCGGGGTCTGACACTGAAGCTTTCTTT. This translates into CSARDPSGSDTEAFF.

V is TRBV20-1 and J is TRBJ1-6, with D possibly TRBD1 on 5 matching bases. From germline, CDR1 is DFQATT and CDR2 SNEGSKA (reference sequence). This CDR3 contains 14 residues. The V end was cut by 0 bases, the J end by 10 bases, with 13 bases between. In DNA, the CDR3 is TGCAGTGCTAGAGATGGGACCAGTAGCTCACCCCTCCACTTT. Translated, it gives CSARDGTSSSPLHF.